The 24 T cell receptor beta chains below all came from one sample that was sequenced in a study of identifying expanded T cells in peripheral blood. Measured with immunoSEQ multiplex PCR; TCRdb has only the in-frame clones, and not every one. The data hold about 110,000 clones, with about nine tenths observed a single time. The source material was blood. The receptors were sampled from a person aged 18 to 75 in good health.

V gene TRBV5-1 combines with J gene TRBJ2-5; D perhaps matches TRBD1 (5 bases). This CDR3 is built from 14 residues. Germline loops: CDR1 SGHRS, CDR2 YFSETQ. Deletions cut 4 bases from V and 5 bases from J, with 15 bases between. In DNA form, the CDR3 reads TGCGCCAGCAGCCTATGGGGCGTTCGTGAGACCCAGTACTTC. Residues: CASSLWGVRETQYF.

The chain carries TRBV29-1 and TRBJ2-3, with 10 bases aligning to TRBD1. V lost 7 bases to trimming and J lost 5 bases; unmatched junction nucleotides: 6. The CDR3 extends over 13 amino acids. Germline V gene data show CDR1 as SQVTM and CDR2 as ANQGSEA. This CDR3 reads CSARQGAGDTQYF. The CDR3 DNA follows: TGCAGCGCCCGACAGGGGGCCGGAGATACGCAGTATTTT.

This chain connects TRBV5-1 to TRBJ2-5; no definite D call. The CDR3 is 11 amino acids. Deletions cut 4 bases from V and 2 bases from J, with 3 bases between. Germline CDR1 and CDR2: SGHRS and YFSETQ. DNA of the CDR3: TGCGCCAGCAGCGATCAAGAGACCCAGTACTTC. Protein product: CASSDQETQYF.

The chain couples TRBV7-6 to TRBJ2-2; 7 bases are a match to TRBD1. Trimming took 9 bases from V and 0 from J; bases not matched to a gene: 13. There are 17 residues in the CDR3. CDR1 and CDR2 from the germline V gene are SGHVS and FNYEAQ. The CDR3 protein is CASRETRGLANTGELFF. The DNA of the CDR3 is TGTGCCAGTAGGGAGACGAGGGGGCTCGCGAACACCGGGGAGCTGTTTTTT.

V is TRBV18 and J is TRBJ1-2; 9 bases fit TRBD1. V shed 6 bases, J shed 8 bases, and the junction held 10 bases outside the gene matches. From germline, CDR1 is KGHSH and CDR2 LQKENI. CDR3 length: 14 amino acids. CDR3: CASSPGQGIEGYTF. The CDR3 bases are TGTGCCAGCTCCCCGGGACAGGGTATTGAGGGCTACACCTTC. The whole variable domain, remainder taken from reference TRBV18 and TRBJ1-2, is NAGVMQNPRHLVRRRGQEARLRCSPMKGHSHVYWYRQLPEEGLKFMVYLQKENIIDESGMPKERFSAEFPKEGPSILRIQQVVRGDSAAYFCASSPGQGIEGYTFGSGTRLTVV.

The gene calls are TRBV18 and TRBJ2-1; tentatively, D is TRBD1 (7 bases). V dropped 3 bases and J dropped 9 bases, with 12 bases sitting between them. Germline CDR1 and CDR2: KGHSH and LQKENI. This CDR3 region has 13 residues. The CDR3 here is CASSPGTAGEQFF. In nucleotides, the CDR3 is TGTGCCAGCTCACCCGGGACAGCGGGTGAGCAGTTCTTC.

In its sample, this clone was seen a few times. This sequence joins TRBV5-1 and TRBJ1-2, with TRBD1 matching over 9 bases. The CDR3 consists of 14 residues. The germline V gene has CDR1 SGHRS and CDR2 YFSETQ. V trimming: 4 bases; J trimming: 7 bases; junction bases outside the gene matches: 8. The CDR3 spells CASSPALDRGGYTF. In DNA form, the CDR3 reads TGCGCCAGCAGCCCAGCATTGGACAGGGGTGGCTACACCTTC.

The chain joins TRBV30 to TRBJ1-1; D unresolved. CDR3 size: 13 residues. Trimming shortened V by 0 bases and J by 1 base, and 6 bases separated the two germline ends. Per germline, CDR1 GTSNPN and CDR2 SVGIG (reference sequence). Here the CDR3 DNA reads TGTGCCTGGAGTGTACGAGGGAACACTGAAGCTTTCTTT. It translates to CAWSVRGNTEAFF.

V is TRBV5-4 and J is TRBJ1-1; D is unclear. This CDR3 comprises 14 residues. V shed 2 bases and J shed 2 bases, with 10 bases lying between them. The germline gives CDR1 SGHNT, CDR2 YYREEE (reference sequence). CDR3 in amino acids: CASSLGNFNTEAFF. The CDR3 DNA reads as TGTGCCAGCAGCTTAGGGAACTTTAACACTGAAGCTTTCTTT.

The J gene is TRBJ2-3, the V gene TRBV19; 8 nucleotides agree with TRBD1. Trimming removed 6 bases from V and 2 bases from J; junction bases left unmatched: 4. The germline V gene encodes CDR1 LNHDA and CDR2 SQIVND (reference sequence). The CDR3 contains 14 residues. DNA of the CDR3: TGTGCCAGTAGCAGGACAGGGTACACAGATACGCAGTATTTT. Amino acid sequence: CASSRTGYTDTQYF.

This chain links TRBV11-3 with TRBJ1-5, with a possible D match to TRBD1 (6 bases). The CDR3 loop spans 15 amino acids. V lost 1 base and J lost 1, with 8 bases in between. Germline CDR1 reads SGHNT; CDR2 reads YENEEA. The CDR3 here is CASSLADRSNQPQHF. Here the CDR3 DNA reads TGTGCCAGCAGCTTAGCAGACAGGAGCAATCAGCCCCAGCATTTT.

V and J are TRBV5-5 and TRBJ2-5, with D perhaps TRBD2 (5 bases). V was shortened by 2 bases and J by 2 bases, with 7 bases between the two germline ends. The CDR3 is 13 amino acids. The germline V gene has CDR1 SGHKS and CDR2 YYEKEE (reference sequence). The CDR3 region is CASSLGGQETQYF. Here the CDR3 DNA reads TGTGCCAGCAGCTTAGGAGGTCAAGAGACCCAGTACTTC.

The chain couples TRBV2 to TRBJ2-5, with D possibly TRBD2 on 7 matching bases. This CDR3 spans 14 amino acids. Germline V gives CDR1 SNHLY, CDR2 FYNNEI. The V and J ends lost 6 bases and 3 bases respectively, with 14 bases between them. CDR3 in amino acids: CASSAGAGEETQYF. As DNA, the CDR3 is TGTGCCAGCAGCGCGGGGGCAGGGGAAGAGACCCAGTACTTC.

The chain has TRBV7-9 and TRBJ1-1; no firm D call. V lost 5 bases to trimming and J lost 4 bases, with 11 bases between them. Germline V gene data show CDR1 as SEHNR and CDR2 as FQNEAQ (reference sequence). CDR3 length: 13 residues. The CDR3 region is CASSLEFGTEAFF. The CDR3 DNA follows: TGTGCCAGCAGCCTAGAGTTTGGCACTGAAGCTTTCTTT.

V is TRBV11-2 and J is TRBJ2-5; 14 bases are shared with TRBD2. Germline CDR1 and CDR2: SGHAT and FQNNGV. The CDR3 runs 16 residues. V shed 5 bases and J 5 bases; nucleotides not matched to a gene: 7. CDR3 sequence (DNA): TGTGCCAGCAGCCGACTAGCGGGGGGGCCGTGGGAGACCCAGTACTTC. It specifies CASSRLAGGPWETQYF.

CDR3: CASSLPGPGTDTQYF. CDR3 nucleotides: TGTGCCAGCAGCCTGCCGGGGCCAGGCACAGATACGCAGTATTTT. The rearrangement links TRBV7-8 to TRBJ2-3; D is possibly TRBD1 or TRBD2 (5 bases each). The CDR3 spans 15 residues. V was pared by 5 bases and J by 1 base, with 13 bases between. Germline CDR1 and CDR2: SGHVS and FQNEAQ.

The chain joins TRBV29-1 to TRBJ1-6, with D perhaps matching TRBD1 (6 bases). The germline gives CDR1 SQVTM, CDR2 ANQGSEA. The CDR3 has 13 residues. V was pared by 4 bases and J by 8 bases, with 12 bases between. The CDR3 DNA is TGCAGCGTTGGACAGGACACCGATTCACCCCTCCACTTT. This gives the protein CSVGQDTDSPLHF.

The chain joins TRBV27 to TRBJ1-1, with D possibly TRBD1 on 5 matching bases. The CDR3 is 15 amino acids. V was trimmed by 3 bases and J by 1 base, leaving 12 bases between them. Germline V CDR1 and CDR2: MNHEY, SMNVEV (reference sequence). The CDR3 DNA reads TGTGCCAGCAGTTTTTTAGGGACGGAGAACACTGAAGCTTTCTTT. As protein: CASSFLGTENTEAFF.

The gene calls are TRBV29-1 and TRBJ2-5; possible D gene TRBD2, 6 bases. CDR1 SQVTM and CDR2 ANQGSEA come from the germline V gene. The CDR3 is 15 residues long. Trimming took 3 bases from V and 11 from J, leaving 25 bases between them. The DNA of the CDR3 is TGCAGCGTTGAGATATATGGGGACTTCGGGAGAGAGCAGTACTTC. It translates to CSVEIYGDFGREQYF.

CDR3 sequence (DNA): TGTGCCAGCAGCTTGGGGGGGACGGTCTCCTACGAGCAGTACTTC. Amino acid sequence: CASSLGGTVSYEQYF. V gene TRBV5-8 combines with J gene TRBJ2-7; D possibly uses TRBD1 or TRBD2 (5 bases each). The CDR3 is 15 amino acids. Germline V gives CDR1 SGHTS, CDR2 YDEGEE. With 0 bases removed from V and 0 bases from J, the gap between germline ends came to 10 bases. Full variable domain (missing parts from reference TRBV5-8 and TRBJ2-7): EAGVTQSPTHLIKTRGQQATLRCSPISGHTSVYWYQQALGLGLQFLLWYDEGEERNRGNFPPRFSGRQFPNYSSELNVNALELEDSALYLCASSLGGTVSYEQYFGPGTRLTVT.

The chain uses TRBV11-2 and TRBJ2-3; D unclear. The germline V gene encodes CDR1 SGHAT and CDR2 FQNNGV. The CDR3 is 13 amino acids. Between the trimmed V and J ends, which lost 2 bases and 2 bases, there was a span of 5 bases. CDR3 in amino acids: CASSLYSTDTQYF. CDR3 bases: TGTGCCAGCAGCTTATATTCCACAGATACGCAGTATTTT.

The gene calls are TRBV7-3 and TRBJ2-1; 11 positions agree with TRBD2. Germline V lookup: CDR1 SGHTA, CDR2 FQGTGA. The CDR3 is 15 residues long. The J segment lost 6 bases and the V segment lost 4 bases, leaving 5 bases of the junction unmatched. CDR3 sequence: CASSSGSGRANEQFF. The CDR3 nucleotides read TGTGCCAGCAGCTCGGGTAGCGGGAGGGCCAATGAGCAGTTCTTC.

The table lists this clone with a count of one. V is TRBV21-1 and J is TRBJ1-1. TRBV21-1 is marked as a pseudogene. There are 14 residues in the CDR3. CDR3 DNA sequence: TGTGCCAGCAGCAAGGTGGGGGGGGACACTGAAGCTTTCTTT. This translates into CASSKVGGDTEAFF.

The CDR3 loop is CASSLGFDTQYF. CDR3 in DNA: TGTGCCAGCAGCTTAGGTTTTGATACGCAGTATTTT. The chain links TRBV7-9 to TRBJ2-3; D unclear. The germline CDR1 and CDR2 sequences are SEHNR and FQNEAQ (reference sequence). Trimming pared 1 base from V and 6 bases from J, leaving 5 bases between. This CDR3 is 12 amino acids long.